This TCR beta chain was recorded in a study of cytomegalovirus exposure and HLA in healthy donors. Notes on the study in general: A later analysis found first-cohort TCR clusters tended to co-occur in the 120 validation repertoires. While the bulk of TCR sequences proved rare, some public TCRs turned up in many donors. Cytomegalovirus-associated TCR beta chains were listed, numbering 150 to 200.

The table came from immunoSEQ multiplex PCR; TCRdb's copy has only in-frame clones and leaves some out. The sample lists approximately 190,000 clones; 84% were seen once. As regards this clone: What it binds is not known.

These donors were members of the 120-subject validation cohort, a group separate from the roughly 670-subject first cohort. Germline CDR1 reads GTSNPN; CDR2 reads SVGIG (reference sequence). Germline trimming cut 5 bases from V and 3 bases from J; bases unmatched to any gene: 5. The CDR3 totals 14 residues. The chain recombines TRBV30 with TRBJ2-1; 9 bases align to TRBD2. The clonotype originates from a man aged 18 to 30 in good health and CMV-seropositive. Sequenced sample: PBMCs. CDR3 loop: CAWSRTSDYNEQFF. As DNA, the CDR3 is TGTGCCTGGTCACGGACTAGCGACTACAATGAGCAGTTCTTC.